Below, 12 T cell receptor beta chains from the same sample are listed, as sequenced in a study of beta chain features in type 1 diabetes. Study-wide results and limits: Across all four CD4+ subsets, people with type 1 diabetes showed modestly shorter TCRB CDR3s.

Their target antigens are unknown. Of the isolated RNA, all was reverse transcribed, and so the sequenced material was expressed TCRB transcripts. The table came from immunoSEQ multiplex PCR; TCRdb's copy has only in-frame clones and leaves some out. The sample shows some 640,000 clones, more than 13% of them seen only once. Sequencing used naive CD4+ T cells from blood. These receptors were obtained from a man aged 18 to 30 with type 1 diabetes.

This chain uses TRBV6-4 with TRBJ2-1; 7 bases are shared with TRBD2. CDR1 MRHNA and CDR2 SNTAGT come from the germline V gene. Losses at the gene ends were 2 bases for V and 0 bases for J; bases not matched to a gene: 7. The CDR3 sequence is 17 residues long. The CDR3 coding sequence is TGTGCCAGCAGTGACAGGGCTAGCGGCCTCTCCTACAATGAGCAGTTCTTC. Translation: CASSDRASGLSYNEQFF.

The chain uses TRBV7-3 and TRBJ2-5, with D possibly TRBD2 on 5 matching bases. The CDR3 loop spans 13 amino acids. V was trimmed by 5 bases and J by 3 bases, leaving 10 bases between them. In germline, CDR1 is SGHTA, CDR2 FQGTGA. The CDR3 protein is CASSAGVKETQYF. The DNA for the CDR3 is TGTGCCAGCAGCGCGGGTGTCAAAGAGACCCAGTACTTC.

This sequence joins TRBV6-6 and TRBJ1-2; no reliable D call. Trimming took 2 bases from V and 3 from J, leaving 7 bases between them. Germline V gene data show CDR1 as MNHNY and CDR2 as SVGAGI (reference sequence). The CDR3 runs to 13 residues. The CDR3, as DNA: TGTGCCAGCAGTTACCAGCAGTACTATGGCTACACCTTC. Translated: CASSYQQYYGYTF.

This clone was counted between two and nine times. The V call is TRBV7-2, the J call TRBJ2-3, with TRBD2 matching 8 bases. Trimming removed 5 bases from V and 2 bases from J; junction bases left unmatched: 9. Germline assignment: CDR1 SGHTA and CDR2 FQGNSA. The CDR3 length is 16 residues. CDR3 loop: CASSTAGLVATDTQYF. CDR3 DNA: TGTGCCAGCAGCACGGCGGGACTAGTAGCCACAGATACGCAGTATTTT.

The chain links TRBV9 to TRBJ2-7; a weak D match, TRBD1 (5 bases). V gave up 0 bases and J gave up 2 bases, with 12 bases separating them. The CDR3 runs to 15 residues. Germline CDR1 reads SGDLS; CDR2 reads YYNGEE. For the CDR3, the DNA is TGTGCCAGCAGCGTAGGGCAGGGTCGGGCCTACGAGCAGTACTTC. Translated: CASSVGQGRAYEQYF.

This clone was observed a handful of times. The chain combines TRBV30 with TRBJ2-1, with 9 bases matching TRBD2. Trimming at V came to 0 bases and at J to 10 bases, leaving 10 bases not matched to a gene. The CDR3 is 15 residues long. Germline V gives CDR1 GTSNPN, CDR2 SVGIG (reference sequence). CDR3 DNA: TGTGCCTGGAGTGTGAACCTAGCGGGACGGGGCGAGCAGTTCTTC. Amino acid sequence: CAWSVNLAGRGEQFF.

The chain carries TRBV7-9 and TRBJ2-7, with 14 bases lining up with TRBD2. CDR1 is SEHNR and CDR2 is FQNEAQ in the germline V gene (reference sequence). The J segment lost 5 bases and the V segment lost 5 bases, leaving 2 bases of the junction unmatched. There are 14 residues in the CDR3. CDR3 nucleotide sequence: TGTGCCAGCAGCCGGGGACTAGCGGGAGACGAGCAGTACTTC. Protein: CASSRGLAGDEQYF.

The V and J genes are TRBV7-9 and TRBJ1-5; D is uncertain. The CDR3 is made up of 17 amino acids. Germline loops: CDR1 SEHNR, CDR2 FQNEAQ (reference sequence). Deletions cut 0 bases from V and 0 bases from J, with 12 bases between. CDR3 coding DNA: TGTGCCAGCAGCTTAGCCCCCCCGGGATATAGCAATCAGCCCCAGCATTTT. Residues: CASSLAPPGYSNQPQHF. The variable domain in full, with the rest retrieved from reference TRBV7-9 and TRBJ1-5, is DTGVSQNPRHKITKRGQNVTFRCDPISEHNRLYWYRQTLGQGPEFLTYFQNEAQLEKSRLLSDRFSAERPKGSFSTLEIQRTEQGDSAMYLCASSLAPPGYSNQPQHFGDGTRLSIL.

This clone has a handful of counts. One end of the junction is discordant with germline, which a read error may explain. DNA of the CDR3: TGTGCCAGCAGCTTAAAAGGGGGAGGACTAGCGGGAGCCCAAAACATTCAGTACTTC. Its translation is CASSLKGGGLAGAQNIQYF. V is TRBV11-2 and J is TRBJ2-4, with 13 bases lining up with TRBD2. Germline-derived CDR1 and CDR2 are SGHAT and FQNNGV. This CDR3 contains 19 residues.

The J gene is TRBJ1-1, the V gene TRBV5-4, with D tentatively TRBD1 (6 bases). V dropped 2 bases and J dropped 5 bases, with 13 bases sitting between them. CDR3 length: 14 residues. Germline lookup yields CDR1 SGHNT and CDR2 YYREEE (reference sequence). The CDR3 sequence is CASSFPGARTEAFF. Written as DNA, the CDR3 is TGTGCCAGCAGCTTTCCAGGGGCAAGGACTGAAGCTTTCTTT.

This chain links TRBV9 with TRBJ2-3, with TRBD2 matching 9 bases. The V segment lost 4 bases and the J segment 2 bases; nucleotides outside the gene matches: 8. Germline assignment: CDR1 SGDLS and CDR2 YYNGEE. This CDR3 is built from 16 residues. CDR3 DNA sequence: TGTGCCAGCAGCCCTCCCCTAGCGGGAACCACAGATACGCAGTATTTT. Translated, it gives CASSPPLAGTTDTQYF.

This clone was detected a few times. V and J are TRBV27 and TRBJ2-3; D is undetermined. The CDR3 runs to 13 residues. Germline CDR1 reads MNHEY; CDR2 reads SMNVEV (reference sequence). V lost 6 bases, J lost 2 bases, and 9 bases lay in between. For the CDR3, the DNA is TGTGCCAGCAGAAGGTTGACCACAGATACGCAGTATTTT. Residues: CASRRLTTDTQYF.